This T cell receptor beta chain is drawn from a study of regulatory T cells in long-lasting Graves disease. Study background: Over-5-year antithyroid drug use with positive TSH receptor antibodies defined persistent Graves' disease in the study.

This CDR3 has 13 residues. Trimming left V 3 bases short and J 5 bases short, with 10 bases between. This clonotype was found many times. Its antigen is as yet unknown. With iRepertoire HTBI primers and Arm-PCR of CDR3 regions, TCR beta libraries were built. Using its own MiXCR run on the multiplex PCR reads, TCRdb lists one record per CDR3 protein. The sample carries around 500,000 distinct CDR3 sequences, about a fifth recorded once. This sample's time point: persistent/refractory GD, antithyroid drugs over 5 years with positive TRAb. PBMCs were the source of the RNA used for TCR sequencing. EDTA tubes were used for drawing around 9 milliliters of peripheral blood. Study outcomes and limitations: Persistent disease showed a preference for TRBV28, TRBJ1-2 and TRBJ2-5. Peripheral blood, not thyroid tissue, was the sole material studied.

The sequencing here drew on peripheral blood mononuclear cells (PBMCs), taken when the disease was refractory, from a patient treated with antithyroid drugs. The chain has TRBV12-3 or TRBV12-4 and TRBJ1-1; D remains ambiguous. This sequence originates from a female donor with Graves disease. The CDR3: CASSFKVLTEAFF. The CDR3 DNA follows: TGTGCCAGCAGTTTCAAGGTTTTAACTGAAGCTTTCTTT.